This T cell receptor (beta chain) is from a study of cytomegalovirus exposure and HLA in healthy donors. It was with 60 Vbeta and 13 Jbeta primers that the PCR ran. Clones were sequenced by immunoSEQ multiplex PCR, and TCRdb holds only the in-frame ones, with some missing. The sample yields around 300,000 clones, approximately 90% seen once. Comment on this clone: Its antigen is not known.

General study points: An analysis was carried out at a later point. It showed that HLA-associated TCR beta chains were more clonally expanded than equally common non-associated chains. In a later analysis, donors in an Asian-associated ancestry cluster reportedly had fewer N-insertions in productive TCRs than the cohort mean. Researchers catalogued about 160 TCR beta chains as cytomegalovirus-associated.

The CDR3 runs 14 residues. CDR1 is SEHNR and CDR2 is FQNEAQ in the germline V gene (reference sequence). V gave up 5 bases and J gave up 1 base; unmatched junction bases: 4. The sequence derives from a woman aged 18-35 years in good health and CMV-seronegative. The J gene is TRBJ1-1, the V gene TRBV7-9, with 7 bases aligning to TRBD1. Source material: PBMCs. CDR3 coding DNA: TGTGCCAGCAGCCAGAGGGACAGGAACACTGAAGCTTTCTTT. Translating it yields CASSQRDRNTEAFF.